This T cell receptor (beta chain) was obtained from a study of cytomegalovirus exposure and HLA in healthy donors. Details on this clone: Antigen: not known.

Broader study findings: The classifier reportedly diagnosed cytomegalovirus status with high specificity and sensitivity.

The CDR3 has 16 residues. Trimming removed 7 bases at V and 7 bases at J, with 22 bases between. CDR1 and CDR2 (germline): SNHLY, FYNNEI. Repertoires were generated with immunoSEQ multiplex PCR, while TCRdb's copy carries only in-frame clones and drops some. The repertoire holds more than 200,000 clones, about 90% seen once, with approximately 3% in the top ten. The chain uses TRBV2 and TRBJ2-2; D is tentatively TRBD1 or TRBD2 (7 bases each). The receptor's source is a woman under 40 in good health and CMV-seronegative. Input material: PBMCs. CDR3: CASTSAGRGQGGELFF. The CDR3 DNA reads as TGTGCCAGCACTTCAGCAGGGAGGGGGCAAGGCGGGGAGCTGTTTTTT.